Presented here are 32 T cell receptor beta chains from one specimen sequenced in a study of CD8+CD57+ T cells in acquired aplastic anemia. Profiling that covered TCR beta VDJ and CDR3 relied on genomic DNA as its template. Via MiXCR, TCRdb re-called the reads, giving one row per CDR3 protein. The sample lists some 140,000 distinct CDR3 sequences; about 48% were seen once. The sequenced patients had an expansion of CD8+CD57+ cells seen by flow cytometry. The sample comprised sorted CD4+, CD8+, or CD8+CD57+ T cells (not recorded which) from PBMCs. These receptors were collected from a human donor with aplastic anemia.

The CDR3 region is CASSVATGANEKLFF. CDR3 nucleotide sequence: TGTGCCAGCAGCGTAGCAACAGGTGCGAATGAAAAACTGTTTTTT. The V call is TRBV9, the J call TRBJ1-4, with D possibly matching TRBD1 (5 bases). This CDR3 is 15 amino acids long. V was shortened by 0 bases and J by 5 bases, with 11 bases between the two germline ends. The germline V gene has CDR1 SGDLS and CDR2 YYNGEE.

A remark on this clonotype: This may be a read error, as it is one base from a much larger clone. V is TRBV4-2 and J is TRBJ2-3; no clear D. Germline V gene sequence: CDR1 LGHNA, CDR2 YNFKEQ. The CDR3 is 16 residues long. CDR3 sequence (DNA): TGTGCCAGCAGCCAAACGCCTGGTGGCTGGGCAGATACGCACTATTTT. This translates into CASSQTPGGWADTHYF.

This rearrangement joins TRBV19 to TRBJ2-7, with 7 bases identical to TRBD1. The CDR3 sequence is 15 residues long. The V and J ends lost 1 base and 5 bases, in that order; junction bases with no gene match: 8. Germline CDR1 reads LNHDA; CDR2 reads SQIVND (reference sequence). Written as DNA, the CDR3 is TGTGCCAGTAGTATAGGGCAGGGGGTCCCGGACGAGCAGTACTTC. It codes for CASSIGQGVPDEQYF.

CDR3 in amino acids: CASSLAWELHF. The CDR3 DNA sequence: TGTGCCAGCAGCTTGGCCTGGGAGCTCCACTTT. The chain has TRBV7-9 and TRBJ1-6; no firm D call. Deletions cut 3 bases from V and 16 bases from J, with 10 bases between. The CDR3 has 11 residues. Germline CDR1 and CDR2: SEHNR and FQNEAQ (reference sequence).

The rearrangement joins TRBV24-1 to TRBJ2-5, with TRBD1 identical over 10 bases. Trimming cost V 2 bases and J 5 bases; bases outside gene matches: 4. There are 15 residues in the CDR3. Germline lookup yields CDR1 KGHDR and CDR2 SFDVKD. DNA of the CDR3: TGTGCCACCAGTGATTGGGACAGGGGAGGCGAGACCCAGTACTTC. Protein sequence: CATSDWDRGGETQYF.

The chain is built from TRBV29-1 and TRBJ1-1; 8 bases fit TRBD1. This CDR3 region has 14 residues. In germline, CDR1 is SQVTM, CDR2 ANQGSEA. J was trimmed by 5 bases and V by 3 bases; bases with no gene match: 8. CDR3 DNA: TGCAGCGTTGACTCAGGGGGCGGAGGTACTGAAGCTTTCTTT. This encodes CSVDSGGGGTEAFF.

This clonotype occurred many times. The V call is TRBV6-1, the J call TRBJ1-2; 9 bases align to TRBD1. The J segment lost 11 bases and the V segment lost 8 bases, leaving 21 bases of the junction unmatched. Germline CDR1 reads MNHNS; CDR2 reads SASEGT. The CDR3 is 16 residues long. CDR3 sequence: CASGRGDRDMWEGYTF. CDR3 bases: TGTGCCAGCGGTCGGGGGGACAGGGACATGTGGGAAGGTTACACCTTC.

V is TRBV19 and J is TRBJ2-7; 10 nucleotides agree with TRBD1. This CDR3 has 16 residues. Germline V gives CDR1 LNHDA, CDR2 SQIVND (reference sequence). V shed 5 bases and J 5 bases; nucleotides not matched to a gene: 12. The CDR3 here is CASSAKGTGEKHEQYF. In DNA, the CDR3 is TGTGCCAGTAGTGCTAAAGGGACAGGGGAAAAACACGAGCAGTACTTC.

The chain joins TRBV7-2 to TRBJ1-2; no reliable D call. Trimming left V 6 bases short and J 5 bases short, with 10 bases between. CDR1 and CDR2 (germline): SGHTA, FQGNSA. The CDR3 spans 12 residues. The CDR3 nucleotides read TGTGCCAGCAGGGGAGACTTGTATGGCTACACCTTC. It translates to CASRGDLYGYTF.

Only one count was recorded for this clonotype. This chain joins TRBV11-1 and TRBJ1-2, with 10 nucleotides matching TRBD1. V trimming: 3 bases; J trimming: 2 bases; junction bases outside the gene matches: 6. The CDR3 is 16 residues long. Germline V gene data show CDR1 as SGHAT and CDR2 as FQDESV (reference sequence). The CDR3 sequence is CASSLGTGATNYGYTF. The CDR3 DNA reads TGTGCCAGCAGCTTGGGGACAGGGGCGACAAACTATGGCTACACCTTC.

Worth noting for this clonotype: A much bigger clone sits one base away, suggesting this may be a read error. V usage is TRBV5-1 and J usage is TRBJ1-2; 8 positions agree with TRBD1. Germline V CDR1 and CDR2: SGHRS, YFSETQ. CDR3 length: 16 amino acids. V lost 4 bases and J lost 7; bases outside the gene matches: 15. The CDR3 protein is CASSTDRRQGKGGYTF. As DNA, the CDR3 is TGCGCCAGCAGCACCGACAGGAGACAGGGGAAGGGTGGCTACACCTTC.

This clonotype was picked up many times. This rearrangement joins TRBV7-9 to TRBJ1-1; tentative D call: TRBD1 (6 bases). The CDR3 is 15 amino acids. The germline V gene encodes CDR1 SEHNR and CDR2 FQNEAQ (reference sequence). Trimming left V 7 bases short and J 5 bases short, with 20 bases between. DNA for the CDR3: TGTGCCAGCACCGCCCCCCGGGGGGCGAGTACTGAAGCTTTCTTT. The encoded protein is CASTAPRGASTEAFF.

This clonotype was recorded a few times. This CDR3 is CASSSPGVNTIYF. The CDR3 nucleotides read TGTGCCAGCAGCTCACCGGGGGTGAACACCATATATTTT. The chain is built from TRBV7-3 and TRBJ1-3; weak D call: TRBD1 (5 bases). The CDR3 covers 13 residues. Trimming stripped 4 bases from V and 7 bases from J, with 11 bases between. Germline CDR1 SGHTA, CDR2 FQGTGA.

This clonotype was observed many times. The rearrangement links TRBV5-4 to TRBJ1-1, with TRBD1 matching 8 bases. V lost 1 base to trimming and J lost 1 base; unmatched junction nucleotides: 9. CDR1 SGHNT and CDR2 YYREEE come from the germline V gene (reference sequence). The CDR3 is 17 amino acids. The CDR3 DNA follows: TGTGCCAGCAGCTTGCAGAGACAGGGGATCAAGAACACTGAAGCTTTCTTT. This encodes CASSLQRQGIKNTEAFF. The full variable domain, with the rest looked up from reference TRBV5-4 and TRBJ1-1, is ETGVTQSPTHLIKTRGQQVTLRCSSQSGHNTVSWYQQALGQGPQFIFQYYREEENGRGNFPPRFSGLQFPNYSSELNVNALELDDSALYLCASSLQRQGIKNTEAFFGQGTRLTVV.

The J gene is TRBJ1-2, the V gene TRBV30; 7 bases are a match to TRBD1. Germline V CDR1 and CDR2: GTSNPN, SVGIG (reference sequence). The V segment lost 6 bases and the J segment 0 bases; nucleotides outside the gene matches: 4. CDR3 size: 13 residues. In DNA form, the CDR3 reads TGTGCCTGCCCGGGACAGCCTAACTATGGCTACACCTTC. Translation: CACPGQPNYGYTF.

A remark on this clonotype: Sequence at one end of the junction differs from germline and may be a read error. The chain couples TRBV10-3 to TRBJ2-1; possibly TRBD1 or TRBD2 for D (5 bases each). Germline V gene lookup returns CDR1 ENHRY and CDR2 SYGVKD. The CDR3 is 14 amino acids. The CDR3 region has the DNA TGTGCCACCAGTGATAGGGACGGAGACAATGAGCAGTTCTTC. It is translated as CATSDRDGDNEQFF.

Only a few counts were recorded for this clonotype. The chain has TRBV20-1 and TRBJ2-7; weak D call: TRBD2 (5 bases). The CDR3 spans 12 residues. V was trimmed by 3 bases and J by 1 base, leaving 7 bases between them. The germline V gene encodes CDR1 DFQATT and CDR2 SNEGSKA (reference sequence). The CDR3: CSASGMSYEQYF. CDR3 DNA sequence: TGCAGTGCTAGCGGGATGTCCTACGAGCAGTACTTC.

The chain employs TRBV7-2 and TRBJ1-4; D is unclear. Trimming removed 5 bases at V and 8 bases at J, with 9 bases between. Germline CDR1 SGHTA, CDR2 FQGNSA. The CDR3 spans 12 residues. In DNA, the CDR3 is TGTGCCAGCAGCCAGTCCAGGGAAAAACTGTTTTTT. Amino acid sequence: CASSQSREKLFF.

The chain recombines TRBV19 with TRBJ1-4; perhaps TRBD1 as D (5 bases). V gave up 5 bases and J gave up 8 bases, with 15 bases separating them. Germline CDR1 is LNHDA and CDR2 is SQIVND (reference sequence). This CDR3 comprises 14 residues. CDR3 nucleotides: TGTGCCAGTAGTCGTCTATCCGGGGACGAAAAACTGTTTTTT. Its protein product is CASSRLSGDEKLFF.

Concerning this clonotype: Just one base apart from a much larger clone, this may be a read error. The CDR3 nucleotides are TGTGCCGACACCCAGAACACAGGGGGCGAATATGATTCACCCCTCCACTTT. Its protein product is CADTQNTGGEYDSPLHF. The rearrangement joins TRBV6-2 or TRBV6-3 to TRBJ1-6, with 9 bases matching TRBD1. V was pared by 11 bases and J by 8 bases, with 19 bases of the junction left unmatched. From germline, CDR1 is MNHEY and CDR2 SVGEGT. CDR3 length: 17 residues.

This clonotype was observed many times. CDR3 bases: TGTGCCAGCAGCCAAGAGAAGGCTGATACGCAGTATTTT. This codes for CASSQEKADTQYF. The V and J genes are TRBV14 and TRBJ2-3, with unresolved D. CDR1 is SGHDN and CDR2 is FVKESK in the germline V gene. The CDR3 consists of 13 residues. Trimming cost V 0 bases and J 6 bases, with 7 bases left between them.

DNA of the CDR3: TGTGCCACCGCGGGGCCACTTAGCAATCAGCCCCAGCATTTT. Translated: CATAGPLSNQPQHF. The gene calls are TRBV24-1 and TRBJ1-5, with a possible D match to TRBD1 (5 bases). The V and J ends lost 9 bases and 0 bases respectively, with 11 bases between them. This CDR3 comprises 14 residues. CDR1 and CDR2 from the germline V gene are KGHDR and SFDVKD.

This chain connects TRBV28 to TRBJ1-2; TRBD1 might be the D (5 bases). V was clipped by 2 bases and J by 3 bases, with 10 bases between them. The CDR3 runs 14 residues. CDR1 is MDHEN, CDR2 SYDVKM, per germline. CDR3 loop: CASSLVDNHYGYTF. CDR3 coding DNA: TGTGCCAGCAGTTTAGTGGACAACCACTATGGCTACACCTTC.

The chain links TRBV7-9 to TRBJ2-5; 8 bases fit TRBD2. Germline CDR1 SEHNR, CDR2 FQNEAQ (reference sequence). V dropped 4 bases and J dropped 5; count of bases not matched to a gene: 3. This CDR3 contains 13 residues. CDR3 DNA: TGTGCCAGCAGCTATTCGGGGGGGGAGACCCAGTACTTC. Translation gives CASSYSGGETQYF. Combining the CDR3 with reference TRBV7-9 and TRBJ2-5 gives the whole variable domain DTGVSQNPRHKITKRGQNVTFRCDPISEHNRLYWYRQTLGQGPEFLTYFQNEAQLEKSRLLSDRFSAERPKGSFSTLEIQRTEQGDSAMYLCASSYSGGETQYFGPGTRLLVL.

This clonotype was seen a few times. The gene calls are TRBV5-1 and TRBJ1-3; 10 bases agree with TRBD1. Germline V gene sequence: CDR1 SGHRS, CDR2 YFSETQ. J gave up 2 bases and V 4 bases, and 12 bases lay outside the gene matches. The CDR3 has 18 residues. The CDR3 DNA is TGCGCCAGCAGCCAAATGCCGACCGACAGGGGGCCTGGAAACACCATATATTTT. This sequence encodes CASSQMPTDRGPGNTIYF.

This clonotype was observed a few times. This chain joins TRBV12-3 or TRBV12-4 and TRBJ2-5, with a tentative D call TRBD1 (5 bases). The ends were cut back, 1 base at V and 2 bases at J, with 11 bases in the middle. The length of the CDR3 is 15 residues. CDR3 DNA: TGTGCCAGCAGTTTAGGGACATGGGATCAAGAGACCCAGTACTTC. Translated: CASSLGTWDQETQYF.

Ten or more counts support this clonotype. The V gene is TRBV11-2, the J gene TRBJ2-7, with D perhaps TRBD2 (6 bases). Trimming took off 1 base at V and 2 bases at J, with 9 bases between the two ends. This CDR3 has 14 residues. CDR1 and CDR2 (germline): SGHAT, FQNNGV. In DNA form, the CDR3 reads TGTGCCAGCAGCTTAGGGCCGGGGGCCTACGAGCAGTACTTC. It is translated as CASSLGPGAYEQYF.

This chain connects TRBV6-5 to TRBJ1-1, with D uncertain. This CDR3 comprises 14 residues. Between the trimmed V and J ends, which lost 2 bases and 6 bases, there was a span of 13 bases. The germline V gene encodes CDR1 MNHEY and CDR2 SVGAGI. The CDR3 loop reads CASSYTIGFPEAFF. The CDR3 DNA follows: TGTGCCAGCAGTTACACTATAGGCTTCCCTGAAGCTTTCTTT.

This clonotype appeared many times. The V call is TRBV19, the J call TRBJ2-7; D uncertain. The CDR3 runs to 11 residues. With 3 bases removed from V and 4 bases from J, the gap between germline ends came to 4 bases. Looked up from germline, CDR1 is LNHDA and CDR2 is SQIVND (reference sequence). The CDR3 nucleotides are TGTGCCAGTAGTATGGGGTACGAGCAGTACTTC. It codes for CASSMGYEQYF.

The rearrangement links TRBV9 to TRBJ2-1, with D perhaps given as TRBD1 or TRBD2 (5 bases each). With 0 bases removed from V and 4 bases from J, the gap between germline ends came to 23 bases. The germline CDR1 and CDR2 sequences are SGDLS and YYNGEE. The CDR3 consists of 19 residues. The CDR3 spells CASSVDPRLGSWGYNEQFF. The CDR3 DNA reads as TGTGCCAGCAGCGTAGATCCCAGGCTTGGCAGTTGGGGGTACAATGAGCAGTTCTTC.

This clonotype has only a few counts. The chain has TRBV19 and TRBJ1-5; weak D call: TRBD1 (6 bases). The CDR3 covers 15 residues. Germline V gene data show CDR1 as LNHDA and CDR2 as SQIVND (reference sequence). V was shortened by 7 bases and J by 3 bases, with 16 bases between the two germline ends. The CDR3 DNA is TGTGCCAGTAATAACCGGGACACGTTCAATCAGCCCCAGCATTTT. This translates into CASNNRDTFNQPQHF.

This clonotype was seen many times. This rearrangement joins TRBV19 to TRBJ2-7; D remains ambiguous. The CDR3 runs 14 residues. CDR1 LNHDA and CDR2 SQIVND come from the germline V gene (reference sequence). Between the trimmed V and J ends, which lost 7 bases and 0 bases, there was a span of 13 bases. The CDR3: CASKPNRYSYEQYF. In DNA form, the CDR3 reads TGTGCCAGTAAGCCCAATCGGTACTCCTACGAGCAGTACTTC.